The sequence of this T cell receptor (beta chain) was determined in a study of cytomegalovirus exposure and HLA in healthy donors. Study-wide context: An analysis done earlier identified about 120 million unique TCR beta sequences from about 179 million T cells. Points from the study as a whole: A later analysis appeared to link common viral pathogens to several of the most significant clusters.

Concerning this clone itself: The antigen is unknown.

With 60 Vbeta and 13 Jbeta primers, the PCR was carried out. TCRdb keeps only in-frame clones here, not all; method: immunoSEQ multiplex PCR. The sample shows roughly 140,000 clones, roughly 80% of them seen only once. Germline-derived CDR1 and CDR2 are LNHNV and YYDKDF (reference sequence). The length of the CDR3 is 17 residues. V shed 0 bases, J shed 0 bases, and the junction held 7 bases outside the gene matches. The V gene is TRBV15, the J gene TRBJ2-5, with 7 bases matching TRBD1. Source material: PBMCs. This clonotype was obtained from a man in his forties in good health and CMV-seropositive. In DNA, the CDR3 is TGTGCCACCAGCAGAGATAGATTACAGGGGAACCAAGAGACCCAGTACTTC. Its translation is CATSRDRLQGNQETQYF.